One sample yielded the 30 T cell receptor beta chains listed below, sequenced in a study of blood T cells in healthy people across ages. Primed by a sample-barcoded 5' primer and a J-beta primer mix, a second PCR proceeded for roughly 6 to 12 cycles. TCRdb passed the 5' RACE reads through MiXCR, listing each CDR3 protein once. The sample includes 2 million or so distinct CDR3 sequences, roughly 50% of them seen just once. Specimen: blood. The receptors were sampled from a woman aged 40 to 49 in good health.

This clonotype came up once. This chain joins TRBV15 and TRBJ2-5, with D tentatively TRBD2 (6 bases). The CDR3 sequence is 17 residues long. The V end was cut by 0 bases, the J end by 1 base, with 15 bases between. CDR1 LNHNV and CDR2 YYDKDF come from the germline V gene (reference sequence). The CDR3 spells CATSREWVTGVQETQYF. The CDR3 bases are TGTGCCACCAGCAGAGAATGGGTGACGGGAGTCCAAGAGACCCAGTACTTC.

This chain uses TRBV7-3 with TRBJ2-6; 7 bases fit TRBD2. The CDR3 runs 19 residues. Germline assignment: CDR1 SGHTA and CDR2 FQGTGA. V trimming: 1 base; J trimming: 0 bases; junction bases outside the gene matches: 9. CDR3 sequence reads: CASSLIDGRTGSGANVLTF. CDR3 coding DNA: TGTGCCAGCAGCTTAATCGACGGGAGGACGGGCTCTGGGGCCAACGTCCTGACTTTC.

V gene TRBV28 combines with J gene TRBJ2-3, with TRBD2 identical over 12 bases. The ends lost 5 bases at V and 2 bases at J; junction bases unmatched: 5. This CDR3 comprises 16 residues. Germline assignment: CDR1 MDHEN and CDR2 SYDVKM. The CDR3 region has the DNA TGTGCCAGCAGTGCGGGACTAGCGGGCCTCACAGATACGCAGTATTTT. Residues: CASSAGLAGLTDTQYF.

CDR3 residues: CASSLNPSWLTEAFF. The DNA for the CDR3 is TGCGCCAGCAGCTTGAACCCGTCTTGGCTCACTGAAGCTTTCTTT. This chain uses TRBV5-1 with TRBJ1-1; no reliable D call. CDR1 SGHRS and CDR2 YFSETQ come from the germline V gene. The CDR3 consists of 15 residues. Trimming left V 1 base short and J 4 bases short, with 14 bases between. The full variable domain, rest sourced from reference TRBV5-1 and TRBJ1-1, is KAGVTQTPRYLIKTRGQQVTLSCSPISGHRSVSWYQQTPGQGLQFLFEYFSETQRNKGNFPGRFSGRQFSNSRSEMNVSTLELGDSALYLCASSLNPSWLTEAFFGQGTRLTVV.

This clonotype was seen only a few times. The chain is built from TRBV5-1 and TRBJ2-5; 8 bases match TRBD2. CDR3 length: 14 residues. V dropped 4 bases and J dropped 7; count of bases not matched to a gene: 9. Germline CDR1 is SGHRS and CDR2 is YFSETQ. In DNA form, the CDR3 reads TGCGCCAGCAGCCCGGGGACTAGTGAGGGGACCCAGTACTTC. Its protein is CASSPGTSEGTQYF.

The CDR3 DNA sequence: TGTGCCAGCAGTTACCCCAGGAATTACAATGAGCAGTTCTTC. Translating it yields CASSYPRNYNEQFF. The genes are TRBV6-2 or TRBV6-3 and TRBJ2-1; no clear D. Trimming left V 2 bases short and J 4 bases short, with 9 bases between. This CDR3 spans 14 amino acids. Germline V lookup: CDR1 MNHEY, CDR2 SVGEGT.

This clonotype was detected only a few times. The chain joins TRBV29-1 to TRBJ2-7; the D gene is possibly TRBD2 (6 bases). V lost 5 bases and J 0 bases, leaving 11 bases between the germline ends. From germline, CDR1 is SQVTM and CDR2 ANQGSEA. The CDR3 is 13 amino acids. This CDR3 reads CSVCRGSSYEQYF. The CDR3 nucleotides are TGCAGCGTTTGTCGGGGGAGCTCCTACGAGCAGTACTTC.

This chain joins TRBV20-1 and TRBJ1-2, with D possibly being TRBD1 (6 bases). CDR1 is DFQATT, CDR2 SNEGSKA, per germline (reference sequence). This CDR3 has 16 residues. The germline V and J ends were trimmed by 0 bases and 4 bases, with 18 bases remaining between them. CDR3: CSARDRAGARSYGYTF. Here the CDR3 DNA reads TGCAGTGCTAGAGATAGGGCAGGGGCTCGGTCCTATGGCTACACCTTC.

The rearrangement joins TRBV9 to TRBJ1-4, with D possibly being TRBD1 (5 bases). The germline V gene has CDR1 SGDLS and CDR2 YYNGEE. V was trimmed by 4 bases and J by 6 bases, leaving 13 bases between them. The length of the CDR3 is 14 residues. The CDR3 spells CASSRGDGDEKLFF. CDR3 DNA: TGTGCCAGCAGCCGAGGGGATGGGGATGAAAAACTGTTTTTT. Using reference TRBV9 and TRBJ1-4 for the parts outside the CDR3, the full variable domain is DSGVTQTPKHLITATGQRVTLRCSPRSGDLSVYWYQQSLDQGLQFLIQYYNGEERAKGNILERFSAQQFPDLHSELNLSSLELGDSALYFCASSRGDGDEKLFFGSGTQLSVL.

The CDR3 sequence is CASSLTTTRGNTEAFF. The CDR3 region has the DNA TGTGCCAGCAGCTTAACAACCACGAGGGGCAACACTGAAGCTTTCTTT. The J gene is TRBJ1-1, the V gene TRBV7-2, with D maybe TRBD1 (5 bases). The CDR3 contains 16 residues. The V gene lost 2 bases and the J gene lost 2 bases, with 15 bases spanning the gap. Germline assignment: CDR1 SGHTA and CDR2 FQGNSA.

The chain combines TRBV5-1 with TRBJ1-2; D call uncertain. CDR1 SGHRS and CDR2 YFSETQ come from the germline V gene. V was trimmed by 4 bases and J by 8 bases, leaving 15 bases between them. The CDR3 loop spans 13 amino acids. Here the CDR3 reads CASSLGRGKGYTF. The CDR3 nucleotides read TGCGCCAGCAGCCTCGGACGAGGGAAGGGCTACACCTTC.

The chain links TRBV7-2 to TRBJ1-2; perhaps TRBD1 as D (5 bases). V shed 0 bases and J shed 9 bases, with 8 bases lying between them. The CDR3 length is 12 residues. The germline gives CDR1 SGHTA, CDR2 FQGNSA. This CDR3 is CASSLAGGSYTF. The DNA for the CDR3 is TGTGCCAGCAGCTTAGCGGGGGGGAGCTACACCTTC.

This chain's CDR3 is CASRTGAEFYGYTF. CDR3 nucleotide sequence: TGTGCCAGCAGAACAGGGGCAGAATTCTATGGCTACACCTTC. This chain uses TRBV6-2 or TRBV6-3 with TRBJ1-2; 7 bases are a match to TRBD1. Trimming at V came to 6 bases and at J to 4 bases, leaving 8 bases not matched to a gene. Germline loops: CDR1 MNHEY, CDR2 SVGEGT. This CDR3 is 14 amino acids long.

The V and J genes are TRBV7-9 and TRBJ1-6; 9 bases are shared with TRBD1. The CDR3 has 15 amino acids. Per germline, CDR1 SEHNR and CDR2 FQNEAQ (reference sequence). The J segment lost 7 bases and the V segment lost 4 bases, leaving 5 bases of the junction unmatched. The CDR3 sequence: CASSYRTGENSPLHF. The CDR3 DNA reads as TGTGCCAGCAGCTATCGGACAGGGGAGAATTCACCCCTCCACTTT.

The chain employs TRBV7-9 and TRBJ1-2; the D gene is possibly TRBD1 (5 bases). There are 15 residues in the CDR3. V was trimmed by 1 base and J by 6 bases, leaving 15 bases between them. Germline loops: CDR1 SEHNR, CDR2 FQNEAQ (reference sequence). The CDR3 here is CASSLVGTLVDGYTF. In DNA, the CDR3 is TGTGCCAGCAGCTTAGTAGGGACCCTTGTCGATGGCTACACCTTC.

This chain connects TRBV2 to TRBJ2-1; 10 bases are a match to TRBD2. The CDR3 is made up of 18 amino acids. V dropped 0 bases and J dropped 0; count of bases not matched to a gene: 5. CDR1 is SNHLY and CDR2 is FYNNEI in the germline V gene. CDR3 nucleotide sequence: TGTGCCAGCAGTGAAGCGTGGCGGACTAGCGGCTCCTACAATGAGCAGTTCTTC. This translates into CASSEAWRTSGSYNEQFF.

The rearrangement joins TRBV9 to TRBJ1-6, with TRBD1 as a possible D gene (5 bases). CDR1 and CDR2 (germline): SGDLS, YYNGEE. The CDR3 has 14 residues. Trimming cost V 4 bases and J 9 bases, with 14 bases left between them. CDR3 protein: CASSSIGTLSPLHF. CDR3 bases: TGTGCCAGCAGCAGCATCGGGACCCTTTCACCCCTCCACTTT.

The sample holds one count of this clonotype. The rearrangement uses TRBV5-4 and TRBJ2-1; D is ambiguous. Germline V CDR1 and CDR2: SGHNT, YYREEE (reference sequence). The CDR3 is 14 residues long. Trimming shortened V by 6 bases and J by 0 bases, and 10 bases separated the two germline ends. DNA of the CDR3: TGTGCCAGCACCACACTAAGCTCCTACAATGAGCAGTTCTTC. Its protein is CASTTLSSYNEQFF.

V gene TRBV12-3 or TRBV12-4 combines with J gene TRBJ2-3; tentatively, D is TRBD2 (5 bases). This CDR3 is built from 15 residues. The ends were cut back, 5 bases at V and 0 bases at J, with 12 bases in the middle. CDR3 coding DNA: TGTGCCAGCAGTGACCCGGGGAAAAGCACAGATACGCAGTATTTT. This codes for CASSDPGKSTDTQYF.

The CDR3 DNA is TGTGCCAGCAGAAACGAAAGACGGGCAACTAATGAAAAACTGTTTTTT. Its translation is CASRNERRATNEKLFF. J is TRBJ1-4 and V is TRBV28, with D unresolved. The CDR3 contains 16 residues. Germline CDR1 MDHEN, CDR2 SYDVKM. V was shortened by 6 bases and J by 0 bases, with 14 bases between the two germline ends.

This chain joins TRBV7-2 and TRBJ2-3; 13 bases are a match to TRBD2. The CDR3 consists of 18 residues. Unmatched junction bases numbered 11, after V lost 4 bases and J lost 4 bases. Germline CDR1 SGHTA, CDR2 FQGNSA. Written as DNA, the CDR3 is TGTGCCAGCAGCTCCCCCGGGACTAGCGGGGTAATGGCAGATACGCAGTATTTT. Translated, it gives CASSSPGTSGVMADTQYF.

The rearrangement joins TRBV27 to TRBJ1-5; perhaps TRBD1 as D (6 bases). Germline assignment: CDR1 MNHEY and CDR2 SMNVEV (reference sequence). Trimming removed 2 bases at V and 5 bases at J, with 10 bases between. The CDR3 loop spans 14 amino acids. The CDR3 region is CASSLGQPYQPQHF. In DNA form, the CDR3 reads TGTGCCAGCAGTTTAGGACAGCCCTATCAGCCCCAGCATTTT.

The chain employs TRBV10-3 and TRBJ1-4; maybe TRBD1 (6 bases). Trimming shortened V by 2 bases and J by 4 bases, and 8 bases separated the two germline ends. The CDR3 length is 14 residues. Germline V gene data show CDR1 as ENHRY and CDR2 as SYGVKD. The CDR3 loop is CAISEAGDNEKLFF. CDR3 nucleotide sequence: TGTGCCATCAGTGAGGCAGGGGATAATGAAAAACTGTTTTTT.

This clonotype was counted once. CDR3: CASSQVRWGGEQYF. CDR3 DNA: TGTGCCAGCAGCCAAGTCCGATGGGGGGGCGAGCAGTACTTC. The V call is TRBV3-1, the J call TRBJ2-7, with 7 bases fitting TRBD2. V was clipped by 1 base and J by 6 bases; unmatched bases: 6. Germline loops: CDR1 LGHDT, CDR2 YNNKEL (reference sequence). CDR3 length: 14 amino acids.

This chain joins TRBV25-1 and TRBJ1-2, with a weak D call TRBD1 (5 bases). Trimming shortened V by 6 bases and J by 4 bases, and 15 bases separated the two germline ends. Germline-derived CDR1 and CDR2 are MGHDK and SYGVNS. The CDR3 loop spans 14 amino acids. CDR3 residues: CASRGWDGFYGYTF. The DNA for the CDR3 is TGTGCCAGCAGGGGTTGGGACGGATTCTATGGCTACACCTTC.

The rearrangement joins TRBV6-5 to TRBJ2-5; D is possibly TRBD2 (7 bases). This CDR3 is built from 15 residues. Germline lookup yields CDR1 MNHEY and CDR2 SVGAGI. V lost 0 bases and J 4 bases, leaving 12 bases between the germline ends. Here the CDR3 reads CASSYSTRGAETQYF. The CDR3 DNA reads as TGTGCCAGCAGTTACTCGACCCGGGGGGCAGAGACCCAGTACTTC.

This chain uses TRBV24-1 with TRBJ2-1; D is unresolved. V was clipped by 7 bases and J by 9 bases, with 15 bases between them. The germline V gene encodes CDR1 KGHDR and CDR2 SFDVKD. This CDR3 comprises 13 residues. The CDR3 DNA sequence: TGTGCCACCAGCGCCACTGTGCACGGTGAGCAGTTCTTC. It translates to CATSATVHGEQFF.

J is TRBJ1-2 and V is TRBV20-1; 9 bases are shared with TRBD1. Trimming at V came to 6 bases and at J to 4 bases, leaving 9 bases not matched to a gene. The CDR3 spans 14 residues. The germline V gene encodes CDR1 DFQATT and CDR2 SNEGSKA (reference sequence). The CDR3 spells CSAKPNRGPYGYTF. The CDR3 DNA sequence: TGCAGTGCGAAACCCAACAGGGGGCCCTATGGCTACACCTTC.

J is TRBJ1-2 and V is TRBV6-1; tentatively, D is TRBD1 (5 bases). This CDR3 spans 15 amino acids. Germline CDR1 is MNHNS and CDR2 is SASEGT. V was clipped by 1 base and J by 4 bases, with 13 bases between them. CDR3 bases: TGTGCCAGCAGTGAAGATAGCAGGGCCACCTATGGCTACACCTTC. It yields the protein CASSEDSRATYGYTF.

The J gene is TRBJ2-1, the V gene TRBV7-2, with 8 bases that match TRBD2. There are 20 residues in the CDR3. The ends lost 0 bases at V and 1 base at J; junction bases unmatched: 14. Germline V gene sequence: CDR1 SGHTA, CDR2 FQGNSA. The CDR3, as DNA: TGTGCCAGCAGCTTAGCGAGTGTGACTAGCGTCCGGCTATCCTACAATGAGCAGTTCTTC. This sequence encodes CASSLASVTSVRLSYNEQFF.